These 26 T cell receptor beta chains were all obtained from the same sample, sequenced in a study of PD-1 blockade in mismatch repair-deficient tumors. Profiled with immunoSEQ multiplex PCR; TCRdb holds only in-frame clones, not every one. The sample lists approximately 38,000 clones, about 85% occurring once. The specimen was peripheral blood, collected 75 to 85 weeks after starting pembrolizumab. Receptor source: an adult with mismatch repair-deficient cancer.

V usage is TRBV6-1 and J usage is TRBJ2-1; D not resolved. Looked up from germline, CDR1 is MNHNS and CDR2 is SASEGT. Trimming cost V 2 bases and J 9 bases, with 5 bases left between them. The CDR3 spans 11 residues. DNA of the CDR3: TGTGCCAGCAGTGAAATGGTTGAGCAGTTCTTC. It is translated as CASSEMVEQFF.

Notes on this clone: Other DNA sequences within the sample encode an identical CDR3. The CDR3 is CASSFGLAGQETQYF. In DNA form, the CDR3 reads TGTGCCAGCAGCTTTGGGCTAGCGGGACAAGAGACCCAGTACTTC. The chain uses TRBV7-9 and TRBJ2-5, with TRBD2 identical over 9 bases. Per germline, CDR1 SEHNR and CDR2 FQNEAQ (reference sequence). CDR3 length: 15 amino acids. V gave up 3 bases and J gave up 2 bases; unmatched junction bases: 4.

The table lists this clone with a few counts. The genes are TRBV4-2 and TRBJ1-1; unclear D gene. The CDR3 is made up of 14 amino acids. Looked up from germline, CDR1 is LGHNA and CDR2 is YNFKEQ. V was pared by 0 bases and J by 6 bases, with 11 bases between. The CDR3 region has the DNA TGTGCCAGCAGCCAAGATCGCACCCCCGCTGAAGCTTTCTTT. Its protein product is CASSQDRTPAEAFF.

The J gene is TRBJ1-1, the V gene TRBV6-6, with 9 bases lining up with TRBD1. Germline loops: CDR1 MNHNY, CDR2 SVGAGI (reference sequence). With 6 bases clipped from V and 5 bases from J, the junction kept 10 bases outside the gene matches. The CDR3 sequence is 15 residues long. The CDR3 loop is CASSVTGTGKTEAFF. The CDR3, as DNA: TGTGCCAGCAGCGTCACCGGGACAGGGAAAACTGAAGCTTTCTTT.

The chain recombines TRBV7-8 with TRBJ2-3; D remains ambiguous. Germline-derived CDR1 and CDR2 are SGHVS and FQNEAQ. The CDR3 spans 17 residues. The ends were cut back, 1 base at V and 5 bases at J, with 19 bases in the middle. The CDR3 DNA is TGTGCCAGCAGCTTAGGTGGGCGTTTCTGGCGGAAAGATACGCAGTATTTT. Its translation: CASSLGGRFWRKDTQYF.

The chain carries TRBV10-1 and TRBJ2-5; tentatively, D is TRBD1 (6 bases). The CDR3 loop spans 16 amino acids. Trimming took off 7 bases at V and 2 bases at J, with 20 bases between the two ends. Germline V lookup: CDR1 WNHNN, CDR2 SYGVQD (reference sequence). The CDR3 DNA reads as TGCGCCAGCAAGAGAAGGACAGCCTCTTTACAAGAGACCCAGTACTTC. Protein product: CASKRRTASLQETQYF.

This clone was observed once. The J gene is TRBJ1-1, the V gene TRBV11-3; D gene uncertain. Deletions cut 0 bases from V and 0 bases from J, with 11 bases between. Per the germline V gene, CDR1 is SGHNT and CDR2 is YENEEA. There are 16 residues in the CDR3. The chain's CDR3 is CASSLDRAVMNTEAFF. The DNA of the CDR3 is TGTGCCAGCAGCTTAGATCGGGCAGTTATGAACACTGAAGCTTTCTTT.

Note on this clone: An end of the junction differs from the germline gene, which may be a read error. The chain carries TRBV7-7 and TRBJ2-2, with 10 bases aligning to TRBD1. The CDR3 spans 15 residues. Germline lookup yields CDR1 SSHAT and CDR2 FNYEAQ (reference sequence). The DNA of the CDR3 is TGTGCTAGCAGCACGGGACAGGGGCACACCGGGGAGCTGTTTTTT. Its translation is CASSTGQGHTGELFF. The whole variable domain, remainder taken from reference TRBV7-7 and TRBJ2-2, is GAGVSQSPRYKVTKRGQDVTLRCDPISSHATLYWYQQALGQGPEFLTYFNYEAQPDKSGLPSDRFSAERPEGSISTLTIQRTEQRDSAMYRCASSTGQGHTGELFFGEGSRLTVL.

The chain joins TRBV5-1 to TRBJ2-1, with 9 bases lining up with TRBD2. CDR1 and CDR2 from the germline V gene are SGHRS and YFSETQ. This CDR3 region has 16 residues. V was pared by 0 bases and J by 4 bases, with 5 bases of the junction left unmatched. The CDR3 sequence is CASSLATSGNYNEQFF. The CDR3 bases are TGCGCCAGCAGCTTGGCGACTAGCGGAAATTACAATGAGCAGTTCTTC.

This sequence joins TRBV29-1 and TRBJ2-1, with TRBD1 identical over 9 bases. Losses at the gene ends were 2 bases for V and 2 bases for J; bases not matched to a gene: 1. CDR3 length: 14 residues. Germline V gene sequence: CDR1 SQVTM, CDR2 ANQGSEA. For the CDR3, the DNA is TGCAGCGTTGAACGGGACAGGGCCTACAATGAGCAGTTCTTC. Its protein is CSVERDRAYNEQFF.

The chain links TRBV7-9 to TRBJ2-5; no definite D call. Trimming removed 2 bases from V and 4 bases from J, with 5 bases in between. CDR1 and CDR2 (germline): SEHNR, FQNEAQ (reference sequence). The CDR3 spans 12 residues. CDR3 coding DNA: TGTGCCAGCAGCTTATTAGCAGAGACCCAGTACTTC. Translation: CASSLLAETQYF.

The chain combines TRBV6-5 with TRBJ1-3, with D possibly TRBD1 on 5 matching bases. V shed 2 bases and J shed 3 bases, with 14 bases lying between them. The CDR3 covers 16 residues. CDR1 and CDR2 from the germline V gene are MNHEY and SVGAGI. CDR3 in amino acids: CASSYGATRGGNTIYF. The CDR3 DNA is TGTGCCAGCAGTTACGGGGCCACAAGAGGTGGAAACACCATATATTTT.

The V call is TRBV5-6, the J call TRBJ1-1; 11 bases match TRBD1. After removal of 3 bases from V and 4 bases from J, the junction contained 17 bases not matched to a gene. Germline CDR1 reads SGHDT; CDR2 reads YYEEEE. This CDR3 is 19 amino acids long. The CDR3 region has the DNA TGTGCCAGCAGCTCCCCGGTTCAGGGACAGGGGGGTTCGGGCACTGAAGCTTTCTTT. This codes for CASSSPVQGQGGSGTEAFF. The whole variable domain, filled in from reference TRBV5-6 and TRBJ1-1, reads DAGVTQSPTHLIKTRGQQVTLRCSPKSGHDTVSWYQQALGQGPQFIFQYYEEEERQRGNFPDRFSGHQFPNYSSELNVNALLLGDSALYLCASSSPVQGQGGSGTEAFFGQGTRLTVV.

Written as DNA, the CDR3 is TGTGCCAGCAGCAAGGGACTAGCGGGGGTGAACAATGAGCAGTTCTTC. Translated: CASSKGLAGVNNEQFF. The chain couples TRBV7-2 to TRBJ2-1; 14 bases are shared with TRBD2. The V gene end was trimmed by 5 bases and the J gene end by 5 bases; junction bases not matched to a gene: 5. The CDR3 consists of 16 residues. CDR1 and CDR2 (germline): SGHTA, FQGNSA.

There are a few counts of this clone. The chain couples TRBV15 to TRBJ1-1; no definite D call. The germline V gene has CDR1 LNHNV and CDR2 YYDKDF (reference sequence). V gave up 6 bases and J gave up 1 base, with 6 bases separating them. The CDR3 has 12 amino acids. The CDR3 protein is CATRRRNTEAFF. The DNA for the CDR3 is TGTGCCACCAGGAGGAGGAACACTGAAGCTTTCTTT.

The V call is TRBV4-3, the J call TRBJ2-7; D call uncertain. CDR1 LGHNA and CDR2 YSLEER come from the germline V gene. This CDR3 contains 13 residues. The V end was cut by 0 bases, the J end by 5 bases, with 8 bases between. The CDR3 DNA is TGCGCCAGCAGCCAAGAAGGGTGGGACGAGCAGTACTTC. Protein product: CASSQEGWDEQYF.

The rearrangement links TRBV6-1 to TRBJ2-7, with D possibly matching TRBD2 (5 bases). The ends were cut back, 4 bases at V and 1 base at J, with 11 bases in the middle. The germline gives CDR1 MNHNS, CDR2 SASEGT. CDR3 length: 14 amino acids. The CDR3 DNA sequence: TGTGCCAGCAGTGTGCTAGCAACATCCTACGAGCAGTACTTC. This codes for CASSVLATSYEQYF.

Concerning this clone itself: One end of the junction fails to match germline, which may point to a read error. The chain recombines TRBV11-2 with TRBJ1-5; D ambiguous. The CDR3 length is 12 residues. CDR1 is SGHAT, CDR2 FQNNGV, per germline. The CDR3 DNA sequence: TGTGCCAGCAGCGGTAATCCCATAGACCTGTATTTT. Translation: CASSGNPIDLYF.

This chain uses TRBV7-9 with TRBJ1-2; tentative D call: TRBD1 (5 bases). Germline V gives CDR1 SEHNR, CDR2 FQNEAQ (reference sequence). Between the trimmed V and J ends, which lost 1 base and 8 bases, there was a span of 14 bases. The length of the CDR3 is 14 residues. The CDR3 nucleotides read TGTGCCAGCAGCTTAGATCGGAGGAAGGGGGGCTACACCTTC. It yields the protein CASSLDRRKGGYTF.

This chain connects TRBV27 to TRBJ1-3; possibly TRBD1 for D (5 bases). CDR3 length: 16 residues. Germline V lookup: CDR1 MNHEY, CDR2 SMNVEV (reference sequence). V lost 6 bases and J 4 bases, leaving 19 bases between the germline ends. CDR3: CASSPWGGLEGNTIYF. The CDR3 nucleotides read TGTGCCAGCAGCCCGTGGGGGGGTTTGGAAGGAAACACCATATATTTT.

As DNA, the CDR3 is TGTGCCAGCAGCTTGGCCCTCGACAGAGGGGAGACCCAGTACTTC. It codes for CASSLALDRGETQYF. The chain combines TRBV5-5 with TRBJ2-5; D is perhaps TRBD1 or TRBD2 (5 bases each). The CDR3 covers 15 residues. Trimming shortened V by 0 bases and J by 5 bases, and 14 bases separated the two germline ends. Germline-derived CDR1 and CDR2 are SGHKS and YYEKEE (reference sequence).

The rearrangement links TRBV7-2 to TRBJ1-2; possibly TRBD1 for D (6 bases). The germline gives CDR1 SGHTA, CDR2 FQGNSA. The CDR3 has 14 amino acids. The V end was cut by 0 bases, the J end by 4 bases, with 9 bases between. The chain's CDR3 is CASSLARGSYGYTF. CDR3 DNA sequence: TGTGCCAGCAGCTTAGCGAGGGGGTCCTATGGCTACACCTTC.

This chain links TRBV5-1 with TRBJ2-7; 8 bases line up with TRBD2. V was pared by 4 bases and J by 4 bases, with 7 bases of the junction left unmatched. The CDR3 loop spans 14 amino acids. Per the germline V gene, CDR1 is SGHRS and CDR2 is YFSETQ. The CDR3 nucleotides are TGCGCCAGCAGCGATCCCCGGGGGGGATACGAGCAGTACTTC. This gives the protein CASSDPRGGYEQYF.

The chain couples TRBV19 to TRBJ2-2, with TRBD2 matching 8 bases. Looked up from germline, CDR1 is LNHDA and CDR2 is SQIVND (reference sequence). V lost 0 bases to trimming and J lost 5 bases; unmatched junction nucleotides: 8. This CDR3 comprises 17 residues. The CDR3 region is CASSIDPAGGGTGELFF. CDR3 coding DNA: TGTGCCAGTAGTATAGATCCCGCCGGGGGGGGAACCGGGGAGCTGTTTTTT.

The chain links TRBV7-2 to TRBJ1-3; no clear D gene. V lost 2 bases and J lost 4, with 18 bases in between. The CDR3 runs 17 residues. CDR1 and CDR2 from the germline V gene are SGHTA and FQGNSA. Here the CDR3 DNA reads TGTGCCAGCAGCTTAAGCCCTTTCGACTTAACGGGAAACACCATATATTTT. Protein: CASSLSPFDLTGNTIYF.

This clone is a singleton in its sample. The chain links TRBV5-1 to TRBJ2-6; D is unresolved. Trimming took 3 bases from V and 4 from J, leaving 14 bases between them. This CDR3 has 16 residues. The V gene's germline CDR1 is SGHRS and CDR2 YFSETQ. The CDR3, as DNA: TGCGCCAGCAGCTCGGACCCGGTCTCCGGGGCCAACGTCCTGACTTTC. Protein product: CASSSDPVSGANVLTF. Together with reference TRBV5-1 and TRBJ2-6, the CDR3 gives the full variable domain: KAGVTQTPRYLIKTRGQQVTLSCSPISGHRSVSWYQQTPGQGLQFLFEYFSETQRNKGNFPGRFSGRQFSNSRSEMNVSTLELGDSALYLCASSSDPVSGANVLTFGAGSRLTVL.